Sequencing of this T cell receptor beta chain was carried out in a study of beta chain features in type 1 diabetes. Study details: Regarding age, gender and cell yields, patients proved similar to healthy donors.

To note about this clone: Its antigen is not identified.

Study-wide points: TCRB CDR3s were moderately but significantly shorter in Type 1 diabetes patients in all four CD4+ subsets.

The CDR3 contains 15 residues. V was trimmed by 2 bases and J by 2 bases, leaving 11 bases between them. Per the germline V gene, CDR1 is SGHTA and CDR2 is FQGNSA. The purity of all sorted populations exceeded 98%. Expressed TCRB transcripts got sequenced, as all isolated RNA was reverse transcribed. Using immunoSEQ multiplex PCR, the repertoire was profiled, and TCRdb retains in-frame clones only, with some absent. The sample shows hundreds of thousands of clones, 13% of them seen only once. V is TRBV7-2 and J is TRBJ2-3; D is undetermined. Sequencing input: naive CD4+ T cells from blood. The receptor comes from a man aged 18 to 35 with type 1 diabetes. CDR3 nucleotides: TGTGCCAGCAGCTTAAAGGTCGGATCCACAGATACGCAGTATTTT. As protein: CASSLKVGSTDTQYF.